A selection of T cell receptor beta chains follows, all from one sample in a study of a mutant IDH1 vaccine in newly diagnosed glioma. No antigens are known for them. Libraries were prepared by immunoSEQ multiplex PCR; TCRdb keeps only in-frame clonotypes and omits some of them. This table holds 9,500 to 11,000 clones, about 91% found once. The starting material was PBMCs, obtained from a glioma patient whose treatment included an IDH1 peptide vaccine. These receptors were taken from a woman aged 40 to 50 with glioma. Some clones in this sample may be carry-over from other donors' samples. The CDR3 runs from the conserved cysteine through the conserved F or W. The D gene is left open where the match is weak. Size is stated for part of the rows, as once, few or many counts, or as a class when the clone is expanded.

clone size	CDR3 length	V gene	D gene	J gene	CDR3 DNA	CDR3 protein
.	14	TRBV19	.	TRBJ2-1	TGTGCCAGTAGTACACTGAACCGCTACAATGAGCAGTTCTTC	CASSTLNRYNEQFF
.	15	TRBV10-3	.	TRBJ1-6	TGTGCCATCAGCCAGGCCGTCAAGGGAAATTCACCCCTCCACTTT	CAISQAVKGNSPLHF
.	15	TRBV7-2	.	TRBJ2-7	TGTGCCAGCAGCTTACTGTTAGGGGCCTTTTACGAGCAGTACTTC	CASSLLLGAFYEQYF
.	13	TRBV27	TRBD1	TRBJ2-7	TGTGCCAGCAGTTTATACAGGGGAAGCGAGCAGTACTTC	CASSLYRGSEQYF
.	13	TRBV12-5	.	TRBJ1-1	TGTGCTAGTGGTTTGGCCCAAACGTGGGAAGCTTTCTTT	CASGLAQTWEAFF
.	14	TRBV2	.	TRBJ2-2	TGTGCCAGCAGTTACAGTTCGAACACCGGGGAGCTGTTTTTT	CASSYSSNTGELFF
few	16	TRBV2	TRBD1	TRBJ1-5	TGTGCCAGCAGTTCGACAGGGGGCTATAGCAATCAGCCCCAGCATTTT	CASSSTGGYSNQPQHF
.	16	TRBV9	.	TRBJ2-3	TGTGCCAGCAGCGTAGCGGCGGGGGCGACCACAGATACGCAGTATTTT	CASSVAAGATTDTQYF
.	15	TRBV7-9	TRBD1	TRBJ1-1	TGTGCCAGCAGCCACCGACAGGGCGCGGACACTGAAGCTTTCTTT	CASSHRQGADTEAFF
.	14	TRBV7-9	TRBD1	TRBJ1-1	TGTGCCAGCAGGCAAGGACAGGGGAACACTGAAGCTTTCTTT	CASRQGQGNTEAFF
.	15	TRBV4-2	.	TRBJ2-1	TGTGCCAGCAGCCAAGAAGCATCTGGTTCGAATGAGCAGTTCTTC	CASSQEASGSNEQFF
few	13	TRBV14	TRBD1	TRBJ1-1	TGTGCCAGCAGCTGGCAGGGGGGGGCTGAAGCTTTCTTT	CASSWQGGAEAFF
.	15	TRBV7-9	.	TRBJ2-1	TGTGCCAGCAGCTTCGAGGGGAACGGCCACAATGAGCAGTTCTTC	CASSFEGNGHNEQFF
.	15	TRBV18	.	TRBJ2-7	TGTGCCAGCTCACCGTCGGTAGCCCCTTTGAGGGAGCAGTACTTC	CASSPSVAPLREQYF
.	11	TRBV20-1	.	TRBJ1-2	TGCAGTGCTAGCGCGGGACATGGCTACACCTTC	CSASAGHGYTF
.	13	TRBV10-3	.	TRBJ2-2	TGTGCCATTCCGGGGGCATGGACCGGGGAGCTGTTTTTT	CAIPGAWTGELFF
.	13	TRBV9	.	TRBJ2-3	TGTGCCAGCAGCGTAGCCGTGACAGATACGCAGTATTTT	CASSVAVTDTQYF
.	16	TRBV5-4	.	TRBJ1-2	TGTGCCAGCAGCTGGGCCAGGGAAGGCGAGAACTATGGCTACACCTTC	CASSWAREGENYGYTF
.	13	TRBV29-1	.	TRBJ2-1	TGCAGCGTAAGAGCGGGTATCTACAATGAGCAGTTCTTC	CSVRAGIYNEQFF
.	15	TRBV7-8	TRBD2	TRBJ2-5	TGTGCCAGCAGCTTATCCGCGGGGGGGAGGGAGACCCAGTACTTC	CASSLSAGGRETQYF
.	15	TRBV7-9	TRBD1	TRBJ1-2	TGTGCCAGCAGCTTATTAGGACAGGGCTTGCGAGGCTACACCTTC	CASSLLGQGLRGYTF
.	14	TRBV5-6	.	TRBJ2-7	TGTGCCAGCAGCTTCCCCACGGAGGGCGTCGAGCAGTACTTC	CASSFPTEGVEQYF
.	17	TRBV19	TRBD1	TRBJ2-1	TGTGCCAGTAGTATTAGCGGTGGGACAGGCTCCTACAATGAGCAGTTCTTC	CASSISGGTGSYNEQFF
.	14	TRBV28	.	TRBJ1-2	TGTGCCAGCAGTCCGGACATGGCACGTTATGGCTACACCTTC	CASSPDMARYGYTF
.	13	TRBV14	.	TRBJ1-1	TGTGCCAGCAGCCAACAGATGAACACTGAAGCTTTCTTT	CASSQQMNTEAFF
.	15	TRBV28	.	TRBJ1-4	TGTGCCAGCAGCGGGGACGGTTCAACTAATGAAAAACTGTTTTTT	CASSGDGSTNEKLFF
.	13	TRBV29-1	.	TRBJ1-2	TGCAGCGTTGAAAGTCAGGAAGACTATGGCTACACCTTC	CSVESQEDYGYTF
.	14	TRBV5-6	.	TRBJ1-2	TGTGCCAGCAGCTTGGAATTGAGGCCATATGGCTACACCTTC	CASSLELRPYGYTF
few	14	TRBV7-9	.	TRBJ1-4	TGTGCCAGCAGCTTTGGGGTTGGGCATGAAAAACTGTTTTTT	CASSFGVGHEKLFF
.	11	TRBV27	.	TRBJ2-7	TGTGCCAGTACTGGGGGCCACGAGCAGTACTTC	CASTGGHEQYF
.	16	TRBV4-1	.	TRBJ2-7	TGCGCCAGCAGCCAAGCGGAGGTTCGGGGGACCTACGAGCAGTACTTC	CASSQAEVRGTYEQYF
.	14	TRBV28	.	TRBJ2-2	TGTGCCAGCAGTCTTCTGCAAGGGTCCGGGGAGCTGTTTTTT	CASSLLQGSGELFF